The clone carrying this TCR beta chain was seen a handful of times. Its antigen remains unknown. The source of the sample is a study of early T cells in non-severe SARS-CoV-2 infection. Study context: Sequencing was performed on bulk RNA from unsorted whole blood, leaving chains unpaired. Study-wide results and caveats: VDJdb matching favored anti-spike CD8 responses, missing private and CD4 specificities.

TCRdb fed the 5' RACE reads into MiXCR, producing one record per CDR3 protein. The sample holds more than 50,000 distinct CDR3 sequences, about 12% seen once. This CDR3 region has 14 residues. The V gene lost 0 bases and the J gene lost 7 bases, with 10 bases spanning the gap. The germline V gene encodes CDR1 KGHSH and CDR2 LQKENI. The source is an adult who was a healthcare worker with PCR-confirmed SARS-CoV-2 infection or an uninfected control (not recorded which). This chain uses TRBV18 with TRBJ2-1; D unresolved. Sample: whole blood, taken at baseline. The CDR3 sequence is CASSPPRRLNEQFF. CDR3 coding DNA: TGTGCCAGCTCACCACCGCGACGGCTAAATGAGCAGTTCTTC.